Listed below are T cell receptor beta chains from one sample, sequenced in a study of T cell changes during pregnancy in multiple sclerosis. Sequenced by immunoSEQ multiplex PCR; TCRdb stores in-frame clones only, minus some. The sample includes around 92,000 clones, approximately 92% seen only once; the top ten take roughly 4%. The input for sequencing was peripheral blood, taken in the first trimester of pregnancy. The receptors originated from a female donor with multiple sclerosis, enrolled in a pregnancy study. Each CDR3 is given with its conserved first and last residue. A D gene is named only where the DNA matches it firmly. Not every row has a clone size; where given, it reads once, few, many or a size class.

clone_size	v_call	d_call	j_call	cdr3_nt	cdr3_aa
-	TRBV18	TRBD2	TRBJ2-4	TGTGCCAGCTCACCACCCTTCGTCGCTAGCGGGGGTCTAGCCAAAAACATTCAGTACTTC	CASSPPFVASGGLAKNIQYF
-	TRBV2	TRBD1	TRBJ1-4	TGTGCCAGCAGTGCCTGGACAGGATTGAATGAAAAACTGTTTTTT	CASSAWTGLNEKLFF
once	TRBV4-1	-	TRBJ1-5	TGCGCCAGCAGCCAGGGGATTCGGGGTCAGCCCCAGCATTTT	CASSQGIRGQPQHF
-	TRBV7-9	-	TRBJ1-4	TGTGCCAGCAGCTTAGGGACTACCGGGACGAGTGAAAAACTGTTTTTT	CASSLGTTGTSEKLFF
-	TRBV9	-	TRBJ2-7	TGTGCCAGCAGCGCCAATCGGGACAACGCCGTAGACGAGCAGTACTTC	CASSANRDNAVDEQYF
few	TRBV5-1	-	TRBJ1-3	TGCGCCAGCAGCTTGGAGGGGATTGGAAACACCATATATTTT	CASSLEGIGNTIYF
-	TRBV14	TRBD2	TRBJ2-1	TGTGCCAGCAGCCAAAGCGGGGGGGCTTACAATGAGCAGTTCTTC	CASSQSGGAYNEQFF
-	TRBV12-1	-	TRBJ2-6	TGTGCCAGCAGCCCCTCCGGGATCAACTCTGGGGCCAACGTCCTGACTTTC	CASSPSGINSGANVLTF
-	TRBV6-1	-	TRBJ1-1	TGTGCCAGCAGTGCAGGACAGTTTCGGATCACTGAAGCTTTCTTT	CASSAGQFRITEAFF
once	TRBV19	-	TRBJ1-1	TGTGCCAGTACCGGTGCGTCGCTTGAAGCTTTCTTT	CASTGASLEAFF
-	TRBV10-3	TRBD1	TRBJ2-3	TGTGCCATCGGACCTGACAGGGGGGATACGCAGTATTTT	CAIGPDRGDTQYF
-	TRBV7-9	TRBD1	TRBJ2-7	TGTGCCAGCAGCTTTTTCAAAGGACAGGGGGTACACGAGCAGTACTTC	CASSFFKGQGVHEQYF
-	TRBV27	-	TRBJ1-3	TGTGCCAGCAGTTCTCGGTTCTCTGGAAACACCATATATTTT	CASSSRFSGNTIYF
-	TRBV9	TRBD1	TRBJ2-3	TGTGCCAGCAGCGCCCGGACAGGGGGTGTCACAGATACGCAGTATTTT	CASSARTGGVTDTQYF
-	TRBV19	TRBD1	TRBJ2-7	TGTGCCAGTAGTACCTCTCGGACAGGGGGCCCAGTGGATGCCGAGCAGTACTTC	CASSTSRTGGPVDAEQYF
-	TRBV19	TRBD1	TRBJ1-5	TGTGCCAGTAGGGATGGACAGGGTCGTCAGCCCCAGCATTTT	CASRDGQGRQPQHF
-	TRBV19	TRBD1	TRBJ1-2	TGTGCCAGTATTGGGACAGGGGACTATGGCTACACCTTC	CASIGTGDYGYTF
-	TRBV5-1	TRBD1	TRBJ1-4	TGCGCCAGCAGCCCTTCGACAGGGTTTGAAAAACTGTTTTTT	CASSPSTGFEKLFF
-	TRBV9	TRBD1	TRBJ1-1	TGTGCCAGCAGCGTAGATTCCCTGGCAGGGGGAAGAACCAAGCTAGAAGCTTTCTTT	CASSVDSLAGGRTKLEAFF
few	TRBV9	-	TRBJ2-7	TGTGCCAGCAGCGTAGACGCTAGGTCCTACGAGCAGTACTTC	CASSVDARSYEQYF
-	TRBV7-9	TRBD2	TRBJ2-5	TGTGCCAGCAGCCTGTCAGGCGGGGGGGCCGTGGAGACCCAGTACTTC	CASSLSGGGAVETQYF
-	TRBV14	-	TRBJ2-3	TGTGCCAGCAGCCTCAGGGGAGTCACAGATACGCAGTATTTT	CASSLRGVTDTQYF
-	TRBV7-3	TRBD1	TRBJ1-1	TGTGCCAGCAGTCTGGACAGGGGCGCTGAAGCTTTCTTT	CASSLDRGAEAFF
-	TRBV9	TRBD2	TRBJ2-1	TGTGCCAGCAGCCGAATAGCGGGGGGGGGCGATGAGCAGTTCTTC	CASSRIAGGGDEQFF
-	TRBV5-1	-	TRBJ2-1	TGCGCCAGCAGGAGTGCGGATGAGCAGTTCTTC	CASRSADEQFF
-	TRBV15	-	TRBJ2-2	TGTGCCACCAGCAGAGTTAGCGGGGAGCTGTTTTTT	CATSRVSGELFF
-	TRBV7-3	-	TRBJ2-2	TGTGCCAGCAGCCCTTATAACACCGGGGAGCTGTTTTTT	CASSPYNTGELFF
-	TRBV10-2	-	TRBJ1-1	TGCGCCAGCAGTGAGGGAGTAAACACTGAAGCTTTCTTT	CASSEGVNTEAFF
-	TRBV13	-	TRBJ1-1	TGTGCCAGCAGCTTATTCGCAGGGGAAAACACTGAAGCTTTCTTT	CASSLFAGENTEAFF
-	TRBV30	TRBD2	TRBJ2-3	TGTGCCTGGAGCCATCCCTTCAGCGGGGGGGTCGCAGATACGCAGTATTTT	CAWSHPFSGGVADTQYF
-	TRBV7-2	TRBD1	TRBJ1-5	TGTGCCAGCAGCTTATCTTTGACAGGGAATCAGCCCCAGCATTTT	CASSLSLTGNQPQHF
-	TRBV10-3	-	TRBJ2-5	TGTGCCATCAGTGAGTCGAGTGGGCCACTTCAGACCCAGTACTTC	CAISESSGPLQTQYF
-	TRBV6-4	TRBD1	TRBJ1-2	TGTGCCAGCAGCCCTCGAGGGGACAGTCCTAACTATGGCTACACCTTC	CASSPRGDSPNYGYTF
-	TRBV10-3	-	TRBJ1-1	TGTGCCATCCAGGAAGTGAGCAGCACTGAAGCTTTCTTT	CAIQEVSSTEAFF
-	TRBV7-9	TRBD1	TRBJ2-3	TGTGCCAGCAGCTGGAGAGGGACAGCTATTTTCCCTAGCACAGATACGCAGTATTTT	CASSWRGTAIFPSTDTQYF
-	TRBV29-1	-	TRBJ1-2	TGCAGCGGCGAGGGTGGGGGCTACACCTTC	CSGEGGGYTF
-	TRBV14	TRBD1	TRBJ2-5	TGTGCCAGCAGCCGCCTAAACAGGGGAGAGACCCAGTACTTC	CASSRLNRGETQYF
-	TRBV30	TRBD1	TRBJ2-7	TGTGCCTGGAGGACAGGGTACGAGCAGTACTTC	CAWRTGYEQYF
-	TRBV6-5	TRBD1	TRBJ2-5	TGTGCCAGCAGTCAACCGGGACAGGGCCAAGAGACCCAGTACTTC	CASSQPGQGQETQYF
-	TRBV21-1	-	TRBJ1-5	TGTGCCAGCAGCAAAAGCGACAGGGGTGATAAACCCCAGCATTTT	CASSKSDRGDKPQHF
-	TRBV19	TRBD2	TRBJ2-5	TGTGCCAGTAGGCCCTGGGCTAGCGGGGGAGCCCAAGAGACCCAGTACTTC	CASRPWASGGAQETQYF
-	TRBV6-6	TRBD2	TRBJ2-7	TGTGCCAGCAGCTACCGGGGACTAGCGGGGAACGAGCAGTACTTC	CASSYRGLAGNEQYF
-	TRBV19	TRBD2	TRBJ2-3	TGTGCCAGTAGGCCCCCTGCGGGGGGTGCGGATACGCAGTATTTT	CASRPPAGGADTQYF
-	TRBV29-1	-	TRBJ2-5	TGCAGCGCAGGGCCCAACCAAGAGACCCAGTACTTC	CSAGPNQETQYF
-	TRBV29-1	-	TRBJ2-5	TGCGGGCGGGCAGGGGGGATTGGGGAGACCCAGTACTTC	CGRAGGIGETQYF
-	TRBV9	TRBD1	TRBJ1-1	TGTGCCAGCAGCCGTGATCCAGGGGGTCGGGCTGAAGCTTTCTTT	CASSRDPGGRAEAFF
-	TRBV7-9	-	TRBJ2-3	TGTGCCAGCCGGTTGAGATCGGGGGGCCCGGATACGCAGTATTTT	CASRLRSGGPDTQYF
-	TRBV19	-	TRBJ1-5	TGTGCCAGTAGTATGCCCCGGGGGGGCGAGAATCAGCCCCAGCATTTT	CASSMPRGGENQPQHF
-	TRBV7-3	TRBD2	TRBJ2-3	TGTGCCAGCAGCTCGTCGGGGGGGCCCACAGATACGCAGTATTTT	CASSSSGGPTDTQYF
-	TRBV18	-	TRBJ1-3	TGTGCCAGCTCACCAGCACTCTTCTCTGGAAACACCATATATTTT	CASSPALFSGNTIYF
-	TRBV11-2	TRBD2	TRBJ2-7	TGTGCCAGCAGCTTAGAAGGGACTAGCGTTGAGCAGTACTTC	CASSLEGTSVEQYF
-	TRBV6-6	-	TRBJ2-5	TGTGCCAGCTTCTTCGGGGGCCAAGAGACCCAGTACTTC	CASFFGGQETQYF
many	TRBV27	-	TRBJ1-6	TGTGCCAGCAGTTTAGGAATACAGACAGAATATAATTCACCCCTCCACTTT	CASSLGIQTEYNSPLHF
-	TRBV15	TRBD1	TRBJ2-1	TGTGCCACCAGCAGAGATATTGTCCAGGGGGATGACAATGAGCAGTTCTTC	CATSRDIVQGDDNEQFF
-	TRBV9	-	TRBJ1-6	TGTGCCAGCAGCGTATCTAACCTTTCACCCCTCCACTTT	CASSVSNLSPLHF